This T cell receptor beta chain was sequenced during a study of shared clonotypes between healthy human individuals. Study-wide results and limits: Estimated richness values were generally larger in naive subsets than in memory subsets.

In replicate PCRs of sorted subsets, roughly 190 ng DNA, approximately 32,000 T cell genomes, was used. Per the study methods: ImmunoSEQ junction-only sequences lacked quality scores, so their filtering differed. The protocol was immunoSEQ multiplex PCR, while the TCRdb copy is restricted to in-frame clones and leaves out a portion. Clone size and V and J calls were adopted from that table, with D and trimming inferred from the DNA. This sample has around 980,000 clones; 75% to 80% occur once, and the top ten carry 0.6% to 0.7%. CDR1 and CDR2 (germline): SGHVS, FQNEAQ. The CDR3 sequence is 18 residues long. The V and J ends lost 1 base and 0 bases respectively, with 19 bases between them. This clone is a singleton in its sample. What it binds is unknown.

The sample consisted of memory CD4+ T cells from PBMCs. Subset meaning: CD45RA-negative fraction. The clonotype originates from a man younger than 35 in good health. Some clones in this sample may be carry-over from other donors' samples. The V and J genes are TRBV7-8 and TRBJ2-7; D remains unclear. CDR3 sequence reads: CASSLGRGTGRVSYEQYF. CDR3 DNA: TGTGCCAGCAGCTTAGGGCGAGGTACCGGGCGAGTCTCCTACGAGCAGTACTTC.